This T cell receptor (beta chain) was recovered during a study of cytomegalovirus exposure and HLA in healthy donors. Primers included in the PCR were 60 Vbeta and 13 Jbeta primers. Generated by immunoSEQ multiplex PCR, the TCRdb table keeps only in-frame clones and is missing some. The data hold roughly 120,000 clones, with roughly four fifths observed a single time. On this clone itself: Its antigen is still unknown.

The length of the CDR3 is 14 residues. Germline lookup yields CDR1 SEHNR and CDR2 FQNEAQ (reference sequence). V shed 3 bases, J shed 4 bases, and the junction held 2 bases outside the gene matches. Study results and caveats: A previous analysis found most TCR beta V segments productive roughly 90% or roughly 30% of the time. Presence/absence comparisons presumed near-even sequencing depth among donors.

The genes are TRBV7-9 and TRBJ1-1; 10 positions match TRBD1. The sequence came from a woman in her thirties or forties in good health and CMV-seropositive. Sequencing was done on a sample of PBMCs. DNA for the CDR3: TGTGCCAGCAGCTTGGGACAGGGGAGCACTGAAGCTTTCTTT. Protein sequence: CASSLGQGSTEAFF. Based on the CDR3 plus reference TRBV7-9 and TRBJ1-1, the full variable domain is DTGVSQNPRHKITKRGQNVTFRCDPISEHNRLYWYRQTLGQGPEFLTYFQNEAQLEKSRLLSDRFSAERPKGSFSTLEIQRTEQGDSAMYLCASSLGQGSTEAFFGQGTRLTVV.